The 19 T cell receptor beta chains in this list originate from one sample, sequenced in a study of molecular identifiers for immune sequencing clone quantification. TCRdb fed the PCR reads into MiXCR, producing one record per CDR3 protein. Altogether about 320,000 distinct CDR3 sequences are present, about a quarter being singletons, with the ten largest covering around 0.76%. Sequenced material: naive CD8+ T cells from blood, with Jurkat cell RNA spiked in. Subset meaning: FACS-sorted CD8+CD4-CCR7+CD45RA+ naive T cells. Receptors originate from a human donor in good health. Some libraries in this study had Jurkat cell RNA spiked in.

In this sample, this clonotype turned up many times. The chain is built from TRBV6-5 and TRBJ1-1; 7 bases are shared with TRBD1. This CDR3 has 14 amino acids. Per germline, CDR1 MNHEY and CDR2 SVGAGI. With 5 bases clipped from V and 1 base from J, the junction kept 4 bases outside the gene matches. CDR3 sequence: CASSLQGPNTEAFF. As DNA, the CDR3 is TGTGCCAGCAGTCTACAGGGGCCGAACACTGAAGCTTTCTTT.

In regard to this clonotype: Possible read error: a much larger clone is one base away. The CDR3 nucleotides are TGTGCCAGCAGTTTCGGAAAAGAGTCCTACGCGCAGTACTTC. Encoded protein: CASSFGKESYAQYF. The chain couples TRBV28 to TRBJ2-7, with D uncertain. Per germline, CDR1 MDHEN and CDR2 SYDVKM. CDR3 length: 14 amino acids.

About this clonotype itself: This may stem from a read error, because a much larger clone lies one nucleotide away. The J gene is TRBJ2-5, the V gene TRBV12-3 or TRBV12-4, with 7 bases that match TRBD2. The trim removed 6 bases at V and 9 bases at J, leaving 4 bases unmatched. The CDR3 sequence is 11 residues long. The CDR3 DNA is TGTGCCAGCAGCCCCCGGGAGGCCCAGTACTTC. Protein product: CASSPREAQYF.

This clonotype was detected ten times or more. J is TRBJ2-7 and V is TRBV7-9, with D possibly matching TRBD1 (5 bases). The germline gives CDR1 SEHNR, CDR2 FQNEAQ (reference sequence). V lost 5 bases and J lost 9, with 17 bases in between. The CDR3 contains 13 residues. The CDR3 DNA sequence: TGTGCCAGCAGCGAGATCCTGGACAAGGCGCAGTACTTC. Its translation is CASSEILDKAQYF.

This clonotype appeared many times. The genes are TRBV20-1 and TRBJ2-3, with 9 bases that match TRBD2. The germline V gene encodes CDR1 DFQATT and CDR2 SNEGSKA (reference sequence). This CDR3 contains 15 residues. The junction had 16 bases not matched to a gene; V was cut back by 8 bases and J by 7 bases. The chain's CDR3 is CSTARVREGQNTQYF. In DNA, the CDR3 is TGCAGTACAGCTAGGGTGCGGGAGGGCCAAAATACGCAGTATTTT.

A word on this clonotype: A much larger clone is a single base away; this may be a read error. The chain joins TRBV7-2 to TRBJ2-3; TRBD2 matches at 7 bases. There are 16 residues in the CDR3. Germline assignment: CDR1 SGHTA and CDR2 FQGNSA. The ends lost 5 bases at V and 4 bases at J; junction bases unmatched: 12. The CDR3: CASSPLLAGLADTQYF. In DNA form, the CDR3 reads TGTGCCAGCAGCCCCCTTTTAGCGGGTCTCGCAGATACGCAGTATTTT.

In its sample, this clonotype was seen a few times. The V gene is TRBV6-5, the J gene TRBJ1-1; the match to TRBD1 covers 9 bases. This CDR3 is built from 15 residues. The germline CDR1 and CDR2 sequences are MNHEY and SVGAGI. J gave up 6 bases and V 6 bases, and 11 bases lay outside the gene matches. The CDR3 region has the DNA TGTGCCAGCAGACCCACCGGACAGGGGCTCGCTGAAGCTTTCTTT. This translates into CASRPTGQGLAEAFF.

This clonotype was observed many times. The V gene is TRBV29-1, the J gene TRBJ2-7, with D tentatively TRBD1 (6 bases). CDR1 and CDR2 (germline): SQVTM, ANQGSEA. This CDR3 comprises 13 residues. The V and J ends lost 2 bases and 2 bases respectively, with 10 bases between them. CDR3 sequence (DNA): TGCAGCGTTGAAACAGGGAGTACCTACGAGCAGTACTTC. Protein product: CSVETGSTYEQYF.

Regarding this clonotype: Since a much larger clone is just one base distant, this may be a read error. This chain joins TRBV7-2 and TRBJ1-5; D call uncertain. V shed 1 base and J shed 6 bases, with 10 bases lying between them. Germline CDR1 SGHTA, CDR2 FQGNSA. This CDR3 is 14 amino acids long. The CDR3 protein is CASSLGERRQPQHF. CDR3 nucleotides: TGTGCCAGCAGCTTAGGGGAAAGACGTCAGCCCCAGCATTTT.

This clonotype was found a few times. The genes are TRBV11-2 and TRBJ2-3; tentatively, D is TRBD2 (6 bases). The CDR3 is 15 amino acids. Trimming took off 4 bases at V and 6 bases at J, with 17 bases between the two ends. The germline gives CDR1 SGHAT, CDR2 FQNNGV. The CDR3 nucleotides are TGTGCCAGCAGCTCAAGATGGGGAGGTACGGATACGCAGTATTTT. Translating it yields CASSSRWGGTDTQYF.

This clonotype has only a few counts. This chain uses TRBV9 with TRBJ2-3; TRBD2 matches at 12 bases. Germline values: CDR1 SGDLS, CDR2 YYNGEE. There are 17 residues in the CDR3. V was clipped by 3 bases and J by 3 bases; unmatched bases: 8. Here the CDR3 reads CASSGNVGLAGTDTQYF. CDR3 coding DNA: TGTGCCAGCAGCGGGAATGTAGGACTAGCGGGAACAGATACGCAGTATTTT.

J is TRBJ1-5 and V is TRBV3-1; D not certain. The CDR3 has 15 residues. Germline values: CDR1 LGHDT, CDR2 YNNKEL (reference sequence). V lost 2 bases and J 6 bases, leaving 14 bases between the germline ends. Written as DNA, the CDR3 is TGTGCCAGCAGCCAATTCGTCAGCGGCAGTCAGCCCCAGCATTTT. It is translated as CASSQFVSGSQPQHF.

This clonotype was observed many times. V gene TRBV7-9 combines with J gene TRBJ1-5, with 7 bases matching TRBD1. This CDR3 has 15 amino acids. CDR1 is SEHNR, CDR2 FQNEAQ, per germline (reference sequence). V dropped 1 base and J dropped 3; count of bases not matched to a gene: 3. The CDR3 sequence: CASSLGDRPNQPQHF. The CDR3 nucleotides are TGTGCCAGCAGCTTAGGGGACAGACCCAATCAGCCCCAGCATTTT.

This clonotype was found once. One end of the junction is discordant with germline, which a read error may explain. Written as DNA, the CDR3 is TGTGCCAGCAGTTTACCATTCGACCTCGGGACTAGCGGGCTAAGGGGCCAAGAGACCCGGTACTTC. Translating it yields CASSLPFDLGTSGLRGQETRYF. The chain joins TRBV28 to TRBJ2-5; 12 bases match TRBD2. The CDR3 length is 22 residues. Germline values: CDR1 MDHEN, CDR2 SYDVKM.

This clonotype has a count of ten or more. This chain links TRBV11-2 with TRBJ2-5; no definite D call. Germline values: CDR1 SGHAT, CDR2 FQNNGV. V was trimmed by 5 bases and J by 5 bases, leaving 12 bases between them. CDR3 length: 13 amino acids. The CDR3 DNA reads TGTGCCAGCAGCCCGCGGAGTCGGGAGACCCAGTACTTC. Translating it yields CASSPRSRETQYF.

This clonotype was seen repeatedly, ten times or more. The rearrangement joins TRBV13 to TRBJ2-5, with TRBD2 identical over 12 bases. J gave up 0 bases and V 3 bases, and 2 bases lay outside the gene matches. CDR1 is PRHDT, CDR2 FYEKMQ, per germline (reference sequence). The CDR3 covers 16 residues. The CDR3 loop is CASSFRTSGNQETQYF. The DNA of the CDR3 is TGTGCCAGCAGCTTCAGGACTAGCGGGAACCAAGAGACCCAGTACTTC. Full variable domain (remainder filled in from reference TRBV13 and TRBJ2-5): AAGVIQSPRHLIKEKRETATLKCYPIPRHDTVYWYQQGPGQDPQFLISFYEKMQSDKGSIPDRFSAQQFSDYHSELNMSSLELGDSALYFCASSFRTSGNQETQYFGPGTRLLVL.

Regarding this clonotype: A much larger clone differs by one base, so this may be a read error. The genes are TRBV5-3 and TRBJ2-7; D unclear. TRBV5-3 is annotated as an ORF whose role is uncertain. The CDR3 runs 14 residues. CDR3 DNA: TGTGCCAGCAGCTTGTTCCCGGAAACCTACGGGCAGTACTTC. The encoded protein is CASSLFPETYGQYF.

This clonotype came up many times. The chain employs TRBV20-1 and TRBJ1-6; 7 bases are shared with TRBD1. Germline assignment: CDR1 DFQATT and CDR2 SNEGSKA (reference sequence). The CDR3 spans 15 residues. The V segment lost 0 bases and the J segment 8 bases; nucleotides outside the gene matches: 7. CDR3 coding DNA: TGCAGTGCTAGAGATATAGACAGGGAGGATTCACCCCTCCACTTT. Protein sequence: CSARDIDREDSPLHF.

The rearrangement uses TRBV14 and TRBJ2-5; D gene unclear. The germline V gene has CDR1 SGHDN and CDR2 FVKESK. The CDR3 contains 14 residues. V lost 0 bases to trimming and J lost 5 bases, with 10 bases between them. DNA of the CDR3: TGTGCCAGCAGCCAAGAGAACCCTGGGGAGACCCAGTACTTC. This sequence encodes CASSQENPGETQYF. Combining the CDR3 with reference TRBV14 and TRBJ2-5 gives the whole variable domain EAGVTQFPSHSVIEKGQTVTLRCDPISGHDNLYWYRRVMGKEIKFLLHFVKESKQDESGMPNNRFLAERTGGTYSTLKVQPAELEDSGVYFCASSQENPGETQYFGPGTRLLVL.